The 13 T cell receptor beta chains below all came from one sample that was sequenced in a study of control samples from healthy donors and cancer patients (dated by TCRdb to about 2020). The library relied on the immunoSEQ multiplex PCR assay. TCRdb holds this immuneACCESS table with in-frame rearrangements only. Some clones are missing; in checked studies, unresolved V genes explain under half, and the rest has no known cause. Within this sample are some 140,000 clones, with approximately 90% of them counted one time only. The leading ten clones occupy roughly 9% of the sample. Sample: blood. Receptors originate from a woman aged 25 to 39 in good health.

The chain recombines TRBV14 with TRBJ2-7; D uncertain. CDR1 SGHDN and CDR2 FVKESK come from the germline V gene. The CDR3 consists of 12 residues. V lost 2 bases and J lost 4, with 6 bases in between. The CDR3 protein is CASSQTQYEQYF. CDR3 bases: TGTGCCAGCAGCCAAACCCAATACGAGCAGTACTTC.

This sequence joins TRBV18 and TRBJ1-1, with D uncertain. Germline V CDR1 and CDR2: KGHSH, LQKENI. This CDR3 is built from 13 residues. V lost 2 bases, J lost 4 bases, and 8 bases lay in between. As DNA, the CDR3 is TGTGCCAGCTCACCATTGCGGAGCACTGAAGCTTTCTTT. Its protein product is CASSPLRSTEAFF. Complete variable domain (other parts from reference TRBV18 and TRBJ1-1): NAGVMQNPRHLVRRRGQEARLRCSPMKGHSHVYWYRQLPEEGLKFMVYLQKENIIDESGMPKERFSAEFPKEGPSILRIQQVVRGDSAAYFCASSPLRSTEAFFGQGTRLTVV.

This clone was observed a single time. This chain connects TRBV3-1 (or the pseudogene TRBV3-2) to TRBJ2-1; D is unclear. Trimming stripped 0 bases from V and 4 bases from J, with 16 bases between. Germline V gene sequence: CDR1 LGHDT, CDR2 YNNKEL (reference sequence). This CDR3 contains 17 residues. The CDR3 DNA reads as TGTGCCAGCAGCCAAGACGTCGGAAAGGGTTCATACAATGAGCAGTTCTTC. It yields the protein CASSQDVGKGSYNEQFF.

This clone was observed a few times. This chain connects TRBV27 to TRBJ2-1; 7 bases map to TRBD2. Looked up from germline, CDR1 is MNHEY and CDR2 is SMNVEV (reference sequence). The CDR3 has 18 residues. V gave up 2 bases and J gave up 1 base; unmatched junction bases: 11. CDR3 DNA: TGTGCCAGCAGTTTACCTTCCTACGGGAGGACGTCCTACAATGAGCAGTTCTTC. Its protein is CASSLPSYGRTSYNEQFF.

The chain links TRBV5-1 to TRBJ1-3, with D perhaps matching TRBD1 (6 bases). Germline CDR1 is SGHRS and CDR2 is YFSETQ. The CDR3 runs to 16 residues. V was trimmed by 4 bases and J by 0 bases, leaving 14 bases between them. The CDR3 DNA reads TGCGCCAGCAGCCCAGGAGGGGGGAACTCTGGAAACACCATATATTTT. This translates into CASSPGGGNSGNTIYF. The entire variable domain, with the rest obtained from reference TRBV5-1 and TRBJ1-3, is as follows: KAGVTQTPRYLIKTRGQQVTLSCSPISGHRSVSWYQQTPGQGLQFLFEYFSETQRNKGNFPGRFSGRQFSNSRSEMNVSTLELGDSALYLCASSPGGGNSGNTIYFGEGSWLTVV.

The chain is built from TRBV5-4 and TRBJ1-1, with D possibly matching TRBD1 (5 bases). Trimming stripped 0 bases from V and 8 bases from J, with 20 bases between. Germline CDR1 is SGHNT and CDR2 is YYREEE (reference sequence). The CDR3 sequence is 16 residues long. This CDR3 reads CASSLAGRAGYLEAFF. Here the CDR3 DNA reads TGTGCCAGCAGCTTGGCAGGGCGGGCAGGTTATTTGGAAGCTTTCTTT.

The gene calls are TRBV2 and TRBJ1-4, with TRBD1 matching 7 bases. Germline CDR1 is SNHLY and CDR2 is FYNNEI. The CDR3 runs 16 residues. V lost 7 bases and J lost 6; bases outside the gene matches: 14. CDR3 sequence reads: CASKDVGRGDDEKLFF. The DNA of the CDR3 is TGTGCCAGCAAGGATGTAGGCAGGGGGGATGATGAAAAACTGTTTTTT.

CDR3 residues: CASRDSGGYNEQFF. The DNA of the CDR3 is TGTGCCAGCAGAGATTCGGGGGGCTACAATGAGCAGTTCTTC. The rearrangement links TRBV13 to TRBJ2-1; 7 bases are shared with TRBD2. The CDR3 has 14 amino acids. The V and J ends lost 6 bases and 3 bases, in that order; junction bases with no gene match: 5. Germline-derived CDR1 and CDR2 are PRHDT and FYEKMQ (reference sequence). Variable domain in full (rest from reference TRBV13 and TRBJ2-1): AAGVIQSPRHLIKEKRETATLKCYPIPRHDTVYWYQQGPGQDPQFLISFYEKMQSDKGSIPDRFSAQQFSDYHSELNMSSLELGDSALYFCASRDSGGYNEQFFGPGTRLTVL.

The sample holds a few counts of this clone. The V and J genes are TRBV19 and TRBJ2-7, with a tentative D call TRBD2 (6 bases). CDR3 length: 12 residues. The V gene's germline CDR1 is LNHDA and CDR2 SQIVND (reference sequence). V lost 7 bases to trimming and J lost 7 bases, with 14 bases between them. The CDR3 bases are TGTGCCAGTAATGGGGAGGCCGGAGAGCAGTACTTC. It codes for CASNGEAGEQYF. The full variable domain, in which reference TRBV19 and TRBJ2-7 provide the parts outside the CDR3, is DGGITQSPKYLFRKEGQNVTLSCEQNLNHDAMYWYRQDPGQGLRLIYYSQIVNDFQKGDIAEGYSVSREKKESFPLTVTSAQKNPTAFYLCASNGEAGEQYFGPGTRLTVT.

The chain couples TRBV5-1 to TRBJ1-2, with 7 bases lining up with TRBD1. J gave up 7 bases and V 0 bases, and 6 bases lay outside the gene matches. CDR3 length: 14 amino acids. The germline V gene has CDR1 SGHRS and CDR2 YFSETQ. CDR3 residues: CASSLDQQGLGYTF. The CDR3 DNA follows: TGCGCCAGCAGCTTGGATCAACAGGGGCTTGGCTACACCTTC.

The chain employs TRBV18 and TRBJ1-1; D is unclear. The germline V gene encodes CDR1 KGHSH and CDR2 LQKENI. The ends were cut back, 3 bases at V and 1 base at J, with 12 bases in the middle. The CDR3 extends over 15 amino acids. The DNA of the CDR3 is TGTGCCAGCTCACCCGAAGGTGTTGGGAACACTGAAGCTTTCTTT. This gives the protein CASSPEGVGNTEAFF.

The rearrangement joins TRBV4-1 to TRBJ2-2, with D perhaps matching TRBD2 (5 bases). Looked up from germline, CDR1 is MGHRA and CDR2 is YSYEKL. V lost 0 bases to trimming and J lost 6 bases, with 17 bases between them. The CDR3 spans 17 residues. CDR3 nucleotides: TGCGCCAGCAGCCAAGATCGAGGTGGTGGGAGCCCCGGGGAGCTGTTTTTT. Protein product: CASSQDRGGGSPGELFF.

V and J are TRBV30 and TRBJ2-2; D might be TRBD1 or TRBD2, each matching 6 bases. This CDR3 is built from 14 residues. Trimming removed 0 bases from V and 8 bases from J, with 13 bases in between. Germline CDR1 reads GTSNPN; CDR2 reads SVGIG (reference sequence). CDR3 loop: CAWSVLRGRGELFF. In nucleotides, the CDR3 is TGTGCCTGGAGTGTACTAAGGGGGAGGGGGGAGCTGTTTTTT.